A single T cell receptor beta chain is shown here with its context. Trimming removed 4 bases from V and 5 bases from J; junction bases left unmatched: 3. The germline CDR1 and CDR2 sequences are SGDLS and YYNGEE. The CDR3 contains 14 residues. Enrolled during active infection, Seattle patients were then followed longitudinally. This record comes from a study of blood T cell repertoires in COVID-19. Overall study: There were acute and convalescent COVID-19 samples, and they came from the United States, Italy and Spain.

Per the study methods: By means of reference gene primer amplification, nucleated cell counts were estimated. Assay: immunoSEQ multiplex PCR; the TCRdb copy retains only in-frame clones and omits some. That table is the source of V, J and clone size, and D and trimming were worked out from the DNA. This repertoire shows roughly 400,000 clones, about 89% found once; its top ten account for about 2.3%. The chain has TRBV9 and TRBJ2-1; 10 bases fit TRBD2. The sequenced sample consisted of peripheral blood. This TCR derives from a woman aged 55-69 years with COVID-19, enrolled during active disease. CDR3: CASSIAGGDNEQFF. In nucleotides, the CDR3 is TGTGCCAGCAGCATAGCGGGGGGCGACAATGAGCAGTTCTTC.